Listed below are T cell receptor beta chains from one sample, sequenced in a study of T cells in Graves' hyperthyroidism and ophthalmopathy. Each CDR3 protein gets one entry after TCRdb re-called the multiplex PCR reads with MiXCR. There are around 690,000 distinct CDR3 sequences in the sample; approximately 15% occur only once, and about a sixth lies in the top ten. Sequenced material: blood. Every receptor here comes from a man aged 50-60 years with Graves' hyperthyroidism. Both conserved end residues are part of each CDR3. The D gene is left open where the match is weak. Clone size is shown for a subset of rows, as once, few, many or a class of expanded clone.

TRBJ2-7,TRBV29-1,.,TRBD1,TGCAGCGTGGGGACAGGGGGTAGCTACGAGCAGTACTTC,CSVGTGGSYEQYF
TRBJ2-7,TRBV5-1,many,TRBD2,TGCGCCAGCAGCTTGGCCGGGACTAGTAACGAGCAGTACTTC,CASSLAGTSNEQYF
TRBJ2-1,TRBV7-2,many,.,TGTGCCAGCAGCTTAGACCCCCGGTTAAGCTCCTACAATGAGCAGTTCTTC,CASSLDPRLSSYNEQFF
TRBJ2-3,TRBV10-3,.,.,TGTGCCATCAGTGATTCGGTCGGGTCGGATACGCAGTATTTT,CAISDSVGSDTQYF
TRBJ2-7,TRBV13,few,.,TGTGCCAGCAGCCCCAGGTCGGACGAGCAGCACTTC,CASSPRSDEQHF
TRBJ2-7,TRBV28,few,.,TGTGCCAGCAGTCAGCTGACGGGAACGTCGGACGAGCAGTACTTC,CASSQLTGTSDEQYF
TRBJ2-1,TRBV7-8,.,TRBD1,TGTGCCAGCAGCTTACGGGACAGGGATGATGAGCAGTTCTTC,CASSLRDRDDEQFF
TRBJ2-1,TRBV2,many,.,TGTGCCAGCAGAGTAGCGGATGAGCAGTTCTTC,CASRVADEQFF
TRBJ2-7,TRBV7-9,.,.,TGTGCCAGCAGCTTGCTGGAGGGCAGGCAACGGCGGGAGCAGTACTTC,CASSLLEGRQRREQYF
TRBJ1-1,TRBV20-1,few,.,TGCAGTGCGGAGATGGGGGGCCCCACTGAAGCTTTCTTT,CSAEMGGPTEAFF
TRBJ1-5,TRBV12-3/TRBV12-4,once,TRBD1,TGTGCCAGCAGTTTCAGCGCACAGGGGGCCGGTCAGCCCCAGCATTTT,CASSFSAQGAGQPQHF
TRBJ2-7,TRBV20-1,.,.,TGCAGTGCTAGAGATATTGCAGGGGCCTTCTACGAGCAGTACTTC,CSARDIAGAFYEQYF
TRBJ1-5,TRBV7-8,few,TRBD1,TGTGCCAGCAGCCTCCAAGGGACAGGTTCTTATCAGCCCCAGCATTTT,CASSLQGTGSYQPQHF
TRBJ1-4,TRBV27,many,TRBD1,TGTGCCAGCAGTCCCGGGACAGCAACTAATGAAAAACTGTTTTTT,CASSPGTATNEKLFF